Listed here are 30 T cell receptor beta chains from one sample, sequenced in a study of cytomegalovirus exposure and HLA in healthy donors (dated by TCRdb to the late 2010s). The receptor library was made with the immunoSEQ multiplex PCR assay. The multiplex PCR relied on a mix of 60 forward primers for TCR Vbeta segments and 13 reverse primers for TCR Jbeta segments. The immuneACCESS repertoire file appears here via TCRdb, limited to in-frame rearrangements. These files lack a portion of the clones; in checked studies, under half of the deficit traces to unresolved V genes, and the cause of the others is not known. The sample table gives 60,000 to 75,000 clones. The ten largest account for more than 1.5% of the sample. Sequenced sample: PBMCs. These receptors originate from a woman in her twenties or thirties in good health and CMV-seronegative.

This chain joins TRBV15 and TRBJ2-5; tentatively, D is TRBD2 (6 bases). V dropped 0 bases and J dropped 7 bases, with 18 bases sitting between them. The CDR3 is 16 amino acids. Germline V CDR1 and CDR2: LNHNV, YYDKDF (reference sequence). The CDR3 is CATSRDRGTSEGTQYF. CDR3 nucleotide sequence: TGTGCCACCAGCAGAGACCGGGGGACTTCCGAAGGGACCCAGTACTTC.

The CDR3 nucleotides are TGTGCCAGTAGTGGGGACAGCTACGAGCAGTACTTC. This codes for CASSGDSYEQYF. The V and J genes are TRBV19 and TRBJ2-7, with 7 bases aligning to TRBD1. CDR1 LNHDA and CDR2 SQIVND come from the germline V gene (reference sequence). J was trimmed by 3 bases and V by 5 bases; bases with no gene match: 1. The CDR3 loop spans 12 amino acids.

The CDR3 DNA reads as TGTGCCAGCAGCTTCGGACGGACAGGGGACCTCGGGAACGAAAAACTGTTTTTT. Its translation is CASSFGRTGDLGNEKLFF. The V and J genes are TRBV7-9 and TRBJ1-4; 9 positions match TRBD1. CDR3 length: 18 residues. Germline V gives CDR1 SEHNR, CDR2 FQNEAQ (reference sequence). V dropped 3 bases and J dropped 8; count of bases not matched to a gene: 16.

The chain is built from TRBV19 and TRBJ1-5; 7 bases fit TRBD1. The ends lost 4 bases at V and 7 bases at J; junction bases unmatched: 7. Germline assignment: CDR1 LNHDA and CDR2 SQIVND (reference sequence). There are 14 residues in the CDR3. The CDR3 region has the DNA TGTGCCAGTAGTAAGGGACAGCGGCTACAGCCCCAGCATTTT. This encodes CASSKGQRLQPQHF.

This chain uses TRBV19 with TRBJ2-3, with a tentative D call TRBD1 (6 bases). The CDR3 is 13 amino acids. V was clipped by 4 bases and J by 6 bases, with 11 bases between them. Germline assignment: CDR1 LNHDA and CDR2 SQIVND (reference sequence). CDR3 nucleotide sequence: TGTGCCAGTAGTACTACGAGGGGGGATACGCAGTATTTT. Amino acids: CASSTTRGDTQYF.

The V gene is TRBV27, the J gene TRBJ2-7, with D unresolved. Germline V gene data show CDR1 as MNHEY and CDR2 as SMNVEV (reference sequence). V was trimmed by 2 bases and J by 0 bases, leaving 8 bases between them. There are 14 residues in the CDR3. This CDR3 is CASSLHGSSYEQYF. The DNA of the CDR3 is TGTGCCAGCAGTTTACATGGCAGCTCCTACGAGCAGTACTTC.

This chain uses TRBV7-9 with TRBJ2-5; TRBD2 agrees at 9 bases. The V gene's germline CDR1 is SEHNR and CDR2 FQNEAQ (reference sequence). The J segment lost 2 bases and the V segment lost 5 bases, leaving 3 bases of the junction unmatched. CDR3 size: 14 residues. CDR3 sequence reads: CASSGRGGQETQYF. DNA of the CDR3: TGTGCCAGCAGCGGGCGGGGGGGTCAAGAGACCCAGTACTTC.

The gene calls are TRBV5-1 and TRBJ2-7; 9 nucleotides agree with TRBD1. Trimming cost V 3 bases and J 3 bases; bases outside gene matches: 7. The germline CDR1 and CDR2 sequences are SGHRS and YFSETQ. The CDR3 covers 15 residues. CDR3 amino acids: CASSSPDRGGYEQYF. The CDR3 DNA reads as TGCGCCAGCAGCTCCCCGGACAGGGGAGGCTACGAGCAGTACTTC.

The rearrangement uses TRBV7-3 and TRBJ2-5; 7 nucleotides align to TRBD2. The V and J ends lost 2 bases and 4 bases, in that order; junction bases with no gene match: 4. The CDR3 runs to 14 residues. Germline V gives CDR1 SGHTA, CDR2 FQGTGA. The CDR3 loop reads CASSLGVAGETQYF. As DNA, the CDR3 is TGTGCCAGCAGCTTAGGGGTAGCGGGAGAGACCCAGTACTTC.

The chain links TRBV5-1 to TRBJ2-7; the match to TRBD1 covers 8 bases. The CDR3 loop spans 15 amino acids. V gave up 0 bases and J gave up 5 bases; unmatched junction bases: 7. Germline assignment: CDR1 SGHRS and CDR2 YFSETQ. The CDR3, as DNA: TGCGCCAGCAGCTTGGGACAGGGGCCTGGGGACGAGCAGTACTTC. Translated: CASSLGQGPGDEQYF.

This chain joins TRBV5-6 and TRBJ2-7, with D unresolved. V was clipped by 1 base and J by 4 bases, with 15 bases between them. There are 15 residues in the CDR3. Germline-derived CDR1 and CDR2 are SGHDT and YYEEEE. As DNA, the CDR3 is TGTGCCAGCAGCTTGTTTGGCAGGCTTCGATACGAGCAGTACTTC. Its protein product is CASSLFGRLRYEQYF.

This sequence joins TRBV28 and TRBJ1-1; a weak D match, TRBD1 (5 bases). Germline V CDR1 and CDR2: MDHEN, SYDVKM. V was cut by 2 bases and J by 5 bases, with 9 bases left in between. This CDR3 is 13 amino acids long. Written as DNA, the CDR3 is TGTGCCAGCAGTTTACCAGGGAGGACTGAAGCTTTCTTT. It encodes CASSLPGRTEAFF.

The V call is TRBV18, the J call TRBJ2-1, with D possibly being TRBD1 (6 bases). Trimming removed 6 bases from V and 8 bases from J, with 20 bases in between. The CDR3 loop spans 15 amino acids. In germline, CDR1 is KGHSH, CDR2 LQKENI. CDR3 nucleotide sequence: TGTGCCAGCTCCCCCTGGGCGGGTGGGGGCGATGAGCAGTTCTTC. Translating gives CASSPWAGGGDEQFF.

About this clone: Its ends do not fully match the called genes, so a read error is possible. V is TRBV4-1 and J is TRBJ1-1; possible D gene TRBD1, 5 bases. This CDR3 has 12 amino acids. Looked up from germline, CDR1 is MGHRA and CDR2 is YSYEKL. CDR3 protein: CASSLPGREDFF. CDR3 in DNA: TGCGCCAGCAGCCTTCCAGGCAGGGAAGATTTCTTT.

The V call is TRBV27, the J call TRBJ1-2; D unclear. CDR1 MNHEY and CDR2 SMNVEV come from the germline V gene (reference sequence). The V end was cut by 0 bases, the J end by 3 bases, with 14 bases between. The CDR3 covers 16 residues. Written as DNA, the CDR3 is TGTGCCAGCAGTTTATCCCGAAGCCACCACTACTATGGCTACACCTTC. Amino acid sequence: CASSLSRSHHYYGYTF.

The V call is TRBV5-1, the J call TRBJ1-4; 9 bases are shared with TRBD1. From germline, CDR1 is SGHRS and CDR2 YFSETQ. V shed 4 bases and J 5 bases; nucleotides not matched to a gene: 6. The CDR3 consists of 15 residues. The CDR3 spells CASSPWTGVNEKLFF. The CDR3 DNA sequence: TGCGCCAGCAGCCCCTGGACAGGGGTCAATGAAAAACTGTTTTTT.

V gene TRBV9 combines with J gene TRBJ2-4, with a tentative D call TRBD2 (5 bases). Germline V gene sequence: CDR1 SGDLS, CDR2 YYNGEE. The CDR3 totals 14 residues. V lost 3 bases to trimming and J lost 4 bases, with 11 bases between them. CDR3 residues: CASSDGGLKNIQYF. CDR3 DNA: TGTGCCAGCAGCGACGGAGGCCTTAAAAACATTCAGTACTTC.

This chain uses TRBV27 with TRBJ2-7, with 7 bases aligning to TRBD1. V shed 4 bases, J shed 0 bases, and the junction held 6 bases outside the gene matches. CDR1 MNHEY and CDR2 SMNVEV come from the germline V gene (reference sequence). This CDR3 spans 15 amino acids. The CDR3 sequence: CASSSDRVFSYEQYF. In DNA, the CDR3 is TGTGCCAGCAGTTCCGACAGGGTATTCTCCTACGAGCAGTACTTC.

The chain links TRBV19 to TRBJ1-2, with 7 bases fitting TRBD1. Germline values: CDR1 LNHDA, CDR2 SQIVND (reference sequence). The ends lost 7 bases at V and 5 bases at J; junction bases unmatched: 7. CDR3 size: 13 residues. In DNA, the CDR3 is TGTGCCAGTAACCCGGGACAGCAGTATGGCTACACCTTC. Its protein product is CASNPGQQYGYTF.

The chain links TRBV15 to TRBJ2-7, with a tentative D call TRBD2 (6 bases). CDR1 and CDR2 from the germline V gene are LNHNV and YYDKDF (reference sequence). The CDR3 covers 14 residues. Trimming pared 0 bases from V and 3 bases from J, leaving 9 bases between. The CDR3 DNA follows: TGTGCCACCAGCAGAGAGGGGGGAGTCTACGAGCAGTACTTC. This gives the protein CATSREGGVYEQYF. Full variable domain (missing parts from reference TRBV15 and TRBJ2-7): DAMVIQNPRYQVTQFGKPVTLSCSQTLNHNVMYWYQQKSSQAPKLLFHYYDKDFNNEADTPDNFQSRRPNTSFCFLDIRSPGLGDTAMYLCATSREGGVYEQYFGPGTRLTVT.

This chain uses TRBV7-9 with TRBJ2-7; D remains unclear. V was clipped by 1 base and J by 3 bases, with 13 bases between them. Germline V gene data show CDR1 as SEHNR and CDR2 as FQNEAQ (reference sequence). The CDR3 sequence is 15 residues long. The CDR3 here is CASSLGYGQDYEQYF. The DNA for the CDR3 is TGTGCCAGCAGCTTAGGATACGGTCAAGACTACGAGCAGTACTTC.

The chain is built from TRBV5-1 and TRBJ2-1; 13 bases match TRBD2. The length of the CDR3 is 15 residues. In germline, CDR1 is SGHRS, CDR2 YFSETQ. Unmatched junction bases numbered 7, after V lost 4 bases and J lost 9 bases. The CDR3 sequence: CASSPGLAGVTEQFF. In nucleotides, the CDR3 is TGCGCCAGCAGCCCCGGACTAGCGGGGGTTACTGAGCAGTTCTTC.

CDR3 residues: CASSGPRGGERETQYF. DNA for the CDR3: TGTGCCAGCAGCGGACCGCGGGGGGGCGAAAGGGAGACCCAGTACTTC. The V call is TRBV9, the J call TRBJ2-5; TRBD2 matches 9 bases. The V gene's germline CDR1 is SGDLS and CDR2 YYNGEE. V was pared by 3 bases and J by 5 bases, with 11 bases of the junction left unmatched. CDR3 size: 16 residues.

The V gene is TRBV9, the J gene TRBJ1-2; 7 nucleotides match TRBD1. Germline V CDR1 and CDR2: SGDLS, YYNGEE. Trimming took 2 bases from V and 0 from J; bases not matched to a gene: 16. This CDR3 spans 19 amino acids. The CDR3 protein is CASSVTPGQPNQANYGYTF. The CDR3 nucleotides read TGTGCCAGCAGCGTTACTCCGGGACAGCCAAACCAAGCTAACTATGGCTACACCTTC.

The chain recombines TRBV28 with TRBJ2-1; 15 nucleotides match TRBD2. CDR1 and CDR2 (germline): MDHEN, SYDVKM. V was clipped by 6 bases and J by 5 bases; unmatched bases: 17. The CDR3 length is 20 residues. For the CDR3, the DNA is TGTGCCAGCAGCGATAGGACTAGCGGGAGGGCCCCGGGGTCCGACAATGAGCAGTTCTTC. Translating it yields CASSDRTSGRAPGSDNEQFF.

The chain links TRBV27 to TRBJ2-7, with 13 nucleotides matching TRBD2. Germline values: CDR1 MNHEY, CDR2 SMNVEV (reference sequence). The CDR3 runs to 16 residues. J was trimmed by 3 bases and V by 6 bases; bases with no gene match: 8. The CDR3 sequence is CASREGTSGALYEQYF. CDR3 nucleotide sequence: TGTGCCAGCAGGGAAGGGACTAGCGGGGCACTCTACGAGCAGTACTTC.

The chain's CDR3 is CASSSRTGANTEAFF. CDR3 sequence (DNA): TGTGCCAGCAGCTCCCGGACAGGTGCTAACACTGAAGCTTTCTTT. This chain uses TRBV11-3 with TRBJ1-1; 7 bases fit TRBD1. Per the germline V gene, CDR1 is SGHNT and CDR2 is YENEEA. The V gene end was trimmed by 4 bases and the J gene end by 2 bases; junction bases not matched to a gene: 7. The CDR3 is 15 amino acids.

The chain employs TRBV5-1 and TRBJ1-1; TRBD1 might be the D (6 bases). V lost 4 bases, J lost 3 bases, and 16 bases lay in between. From germline, CDR1 is SGHRS and CDR2 YFSETQ. The CDR3 has 15 amino acids. The CDR3 DNA reads TGCGCCAGCAGCCTCTGGGGGCAGCTGGACACTGAAGCTTTCTTT. It codes for CASSLWGQLDTEAFF.

The chain carries TRBV5-1 and TRBJ1-6; TRBD1 matches at 7 bases. Germline loops: CDR1 SGHRS, CDR2 YFSETQ. V lost 4 bases, J lost 7 bases, and 8 bases stayed unmatched. CDR3 size: 15 residues. The CDR3 nucleotides are TGCGCCAGCAGCCCTCAGGGGGTCCGGAATTCACCCCTCCACTTT. This sequence encodes CASSPQGVRNSPLHF.

The V gene is TRBV7-2, the J gene TRBJ2-7; TRBD2 matches at 9 bases. The CDR3 is made up of 17 amino acids. V lost 4 bases, J lost 5 bases, and 15 bases stayed unmatched. CDR1 SGHTA and CDR2 FQGNSA come from the germline V gene. The CDR3 here is CASSSASQAGGLDEQYF. The CDR3 nucleotides read TGTGCCAGCAGCTCCGCCTCCCAAGCGGGGGGTTTGGACGAGCAGTACTTC.